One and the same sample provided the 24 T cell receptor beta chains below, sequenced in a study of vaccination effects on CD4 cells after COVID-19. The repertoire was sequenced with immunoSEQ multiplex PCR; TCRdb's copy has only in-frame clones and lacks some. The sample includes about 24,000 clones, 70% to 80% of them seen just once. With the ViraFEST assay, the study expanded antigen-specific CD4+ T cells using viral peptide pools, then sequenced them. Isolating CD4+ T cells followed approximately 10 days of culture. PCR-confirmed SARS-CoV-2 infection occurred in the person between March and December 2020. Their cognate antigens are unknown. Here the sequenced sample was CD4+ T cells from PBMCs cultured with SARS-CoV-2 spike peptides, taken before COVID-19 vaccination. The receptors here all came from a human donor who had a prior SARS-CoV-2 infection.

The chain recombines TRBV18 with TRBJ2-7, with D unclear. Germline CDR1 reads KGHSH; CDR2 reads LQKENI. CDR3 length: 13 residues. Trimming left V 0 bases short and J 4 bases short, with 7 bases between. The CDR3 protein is CASSPPDRYEQYF. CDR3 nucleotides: TGTGCCAGCTCACCACCGGATCGGTACGAGCAGTACTTC.

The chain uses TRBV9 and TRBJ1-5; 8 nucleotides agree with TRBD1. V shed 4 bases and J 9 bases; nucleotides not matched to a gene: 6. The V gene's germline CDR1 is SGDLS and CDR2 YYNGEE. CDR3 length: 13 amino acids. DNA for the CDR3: TGTGCCAGCAGCCTGGACAGGGCGGGGCCCCAGCATTTT. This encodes CASSLDRAGPQHF.

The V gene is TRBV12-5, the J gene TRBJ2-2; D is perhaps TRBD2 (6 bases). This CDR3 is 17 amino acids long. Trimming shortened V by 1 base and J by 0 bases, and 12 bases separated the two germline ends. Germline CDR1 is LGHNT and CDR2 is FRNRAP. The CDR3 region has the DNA TGTGCTAGTGGTTTGGGCGCCGGGACTTCGAACACCGGGGAGCTGTTTTTT. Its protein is CASGLGAGTSNTGELFF.

DNA for the CDR3: TGTGCCACCAGCAGAGCCCCCACTTGGAGCTCCTACAATGAGCAGTTCTTC. Its translation is CATSRAPTWSSYNEQFF. The chain employs TRBV15 and TRBJ2-1; unclear D gene. Per germline, CDR1 LNHNV and CDR2 YYDKDF (reference sequence). The CDR3 consists of 17 residues. Trimming took 1 base from V and 0 from J, leaving 13 bases between them.

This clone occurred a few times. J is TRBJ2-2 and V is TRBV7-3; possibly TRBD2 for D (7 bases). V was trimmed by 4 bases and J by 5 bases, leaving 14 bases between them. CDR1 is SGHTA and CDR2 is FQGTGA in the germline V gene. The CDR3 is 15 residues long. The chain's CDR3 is CASSSFRGGTGELFF. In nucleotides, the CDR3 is TGTGCCAGCAGCTCATTTAGGGGGGGGACCGGGGAGCTGTTTTTT. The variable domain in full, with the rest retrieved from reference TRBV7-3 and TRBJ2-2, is GAGVSQTPSNKVTEKGKYVELRCDPISGHTALYWYRQSLGQGPEFLIYFQGTGAADDSGLPNDRFFAVRPEGSVSTLKIQRTERGDSAVYLCASSSFRGGTGELFFGEGSRLTVL.

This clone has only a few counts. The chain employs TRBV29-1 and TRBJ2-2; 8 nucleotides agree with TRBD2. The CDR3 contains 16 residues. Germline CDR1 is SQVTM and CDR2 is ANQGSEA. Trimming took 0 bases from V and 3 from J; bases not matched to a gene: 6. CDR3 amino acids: CSVEDPGLGHTGELFF. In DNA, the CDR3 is TGCAGCGTTGAAGACCCGGGACTAGGGCACACCGGGGAGCTGTTTTTT.

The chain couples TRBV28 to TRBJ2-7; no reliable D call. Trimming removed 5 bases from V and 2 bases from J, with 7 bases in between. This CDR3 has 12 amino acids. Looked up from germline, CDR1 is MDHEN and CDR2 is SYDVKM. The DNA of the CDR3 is TGTGCCAGCAGTACCCCCCCCTACGAGCAGTACTTC. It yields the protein CASSTPPYEQYF.

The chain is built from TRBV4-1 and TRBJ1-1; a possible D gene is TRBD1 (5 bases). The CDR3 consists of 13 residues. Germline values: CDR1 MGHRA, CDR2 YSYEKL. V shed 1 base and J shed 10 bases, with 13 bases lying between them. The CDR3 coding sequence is TGCGCCAGCAGCCAAGGGACATCGCTTGGAGCTTTCTTT. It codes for CASSQGTSLGAFF.

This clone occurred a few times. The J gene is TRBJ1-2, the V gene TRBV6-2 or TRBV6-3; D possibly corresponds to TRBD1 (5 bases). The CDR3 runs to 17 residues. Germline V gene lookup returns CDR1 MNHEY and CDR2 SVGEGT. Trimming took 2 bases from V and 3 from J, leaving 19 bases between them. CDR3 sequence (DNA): TGTGCCAGCAGTTACCTAGGGGCGATCCTCGAGGACTATGGCTACACCTTC. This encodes CASSYLGAILEDYGYTF.

This CDR3 is CASARQGTAGEEAFF. In DNA, the CDR3 is TGTGCCAGCGCGAGACAGGGGACAGCTGGGGAGGAAGCTTTCTTT. The chain employs TRBV6-5 and TRBJ1-1; 8 bases map to TRBD1. Unmatched junction bases numbered 16, after V lost 8 bases and J lost 8 bases. Germline V CDR1 and CDR2: MNHEY, SVGAGI. The CDR3 is 15 amino acids.

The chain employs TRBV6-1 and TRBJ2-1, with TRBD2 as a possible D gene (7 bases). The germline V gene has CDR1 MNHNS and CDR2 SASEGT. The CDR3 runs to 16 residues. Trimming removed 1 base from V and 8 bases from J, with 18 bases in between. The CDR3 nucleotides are TGTGCCAGCAGTGAAGTGTGGGGGGGCTGGGGGGATGAGCAGTTCTTC. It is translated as CASSEVWGGWGDEQFF.

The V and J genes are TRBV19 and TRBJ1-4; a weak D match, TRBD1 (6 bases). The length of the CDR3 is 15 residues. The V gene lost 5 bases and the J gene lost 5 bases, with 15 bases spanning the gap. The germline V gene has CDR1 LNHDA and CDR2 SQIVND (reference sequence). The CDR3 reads CASSPDWTANEKLFF. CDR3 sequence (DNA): TGTGCCAGTAGTCCGGACTGGACAGCGAATGAAAAACTGTTTTTT.

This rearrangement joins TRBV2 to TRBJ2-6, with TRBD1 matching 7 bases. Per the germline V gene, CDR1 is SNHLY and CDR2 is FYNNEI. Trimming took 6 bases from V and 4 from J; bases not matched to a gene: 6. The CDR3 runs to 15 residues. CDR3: CASRKTGSGANVLTF. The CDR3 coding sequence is TGTGCCAGCAGGAAGACAGGGTCCGGGGCCAACGTCCTGACTTTC.

The CDR3 is CASSPNGAGSSGNTIYF. CDR3 nucleotides: TGTGCCAGCAGCCCCAACGGCGCGGGAAGCTCTGGAAACACCATATATTTT. The V gene is TRBV2, the J gene TRBJ1-3; D gene ambiguous. Deletions cut 6 bases from V and 0 bases from J, with 18 bases between. The length of the CDR3 is 17 residues. In germline, CDR1 is SNHLY, CDR2 FYNNEI.

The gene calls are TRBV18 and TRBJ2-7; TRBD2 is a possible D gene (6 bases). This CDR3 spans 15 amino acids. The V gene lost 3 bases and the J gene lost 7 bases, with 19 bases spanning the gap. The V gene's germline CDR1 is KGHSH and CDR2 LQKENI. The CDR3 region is CASSPFYGSVEEQYF. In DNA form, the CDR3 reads TGTGCCAGCTCACCCTTTTACGGGAGTGTTGAAGAGCAGTACTTC.

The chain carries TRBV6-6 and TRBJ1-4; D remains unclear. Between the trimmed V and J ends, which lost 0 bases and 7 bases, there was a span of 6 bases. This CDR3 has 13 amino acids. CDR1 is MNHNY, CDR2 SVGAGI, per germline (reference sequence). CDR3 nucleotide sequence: TGTGCCAGCAGTTACTCGGTCGGTGAAAAACTGTTTTTT. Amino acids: CASSYSVGEKLFF.

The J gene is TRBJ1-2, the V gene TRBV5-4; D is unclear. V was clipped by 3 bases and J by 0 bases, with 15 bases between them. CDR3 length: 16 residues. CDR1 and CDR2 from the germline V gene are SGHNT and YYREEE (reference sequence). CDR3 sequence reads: CASSSPDPVTNYGYTF. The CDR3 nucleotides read TGTGCCAGCAGCTCTCCGGACCCGGTAACTAACTATGGCTACACCTTC.

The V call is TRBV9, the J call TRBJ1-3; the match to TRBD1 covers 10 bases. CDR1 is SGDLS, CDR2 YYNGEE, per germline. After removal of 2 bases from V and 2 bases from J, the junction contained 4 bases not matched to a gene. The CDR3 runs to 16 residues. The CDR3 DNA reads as TGTGCCAGCAGCGTGGGACAGGGGAGGGCTGGAAACACCATATATTTT. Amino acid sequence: CASSVGQGRAGNTIYF.

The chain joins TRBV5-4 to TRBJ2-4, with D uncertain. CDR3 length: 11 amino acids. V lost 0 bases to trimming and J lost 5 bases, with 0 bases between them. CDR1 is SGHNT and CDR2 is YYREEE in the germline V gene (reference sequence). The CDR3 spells CASSLENIQYF. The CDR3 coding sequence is TGTGCCAGCAGCTTGGAAAACATTCAGTACTTC.

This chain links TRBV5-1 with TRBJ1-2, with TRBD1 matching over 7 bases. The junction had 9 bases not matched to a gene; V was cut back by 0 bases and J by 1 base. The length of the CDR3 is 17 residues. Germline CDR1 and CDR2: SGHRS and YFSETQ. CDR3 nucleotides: TGCGCCAGCAGCTTGGGGGCAGGGGGAATTAATAACTATGGCTACACCTTC. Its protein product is CASSLGAGGINNYGYTF.

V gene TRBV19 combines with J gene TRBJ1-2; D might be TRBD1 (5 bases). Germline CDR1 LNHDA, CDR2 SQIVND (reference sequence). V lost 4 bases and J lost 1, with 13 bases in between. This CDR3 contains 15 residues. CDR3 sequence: CASSTWGTFNYGYTF. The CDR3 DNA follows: TGTGCCAGTAGTACCTGGGGGACGTTTAACTATGGCTACACCTTC.

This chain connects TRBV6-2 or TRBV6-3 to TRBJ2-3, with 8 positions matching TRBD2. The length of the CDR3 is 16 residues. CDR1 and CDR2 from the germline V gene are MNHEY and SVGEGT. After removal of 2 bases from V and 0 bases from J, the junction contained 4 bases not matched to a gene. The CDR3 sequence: CASSYPAGESTDTQYF. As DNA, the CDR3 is TGTGCCAGCAGTTACCCAGCGGGAGAGAGCACAGATACGCAGTATTTT.

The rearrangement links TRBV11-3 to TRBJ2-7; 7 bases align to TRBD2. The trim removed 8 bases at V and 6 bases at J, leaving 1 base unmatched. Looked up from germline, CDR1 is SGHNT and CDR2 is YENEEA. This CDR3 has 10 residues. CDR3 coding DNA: TGTGCCAGCGGGGGGGGCGAGCAGTACTTC. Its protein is CASGGGEQYF.

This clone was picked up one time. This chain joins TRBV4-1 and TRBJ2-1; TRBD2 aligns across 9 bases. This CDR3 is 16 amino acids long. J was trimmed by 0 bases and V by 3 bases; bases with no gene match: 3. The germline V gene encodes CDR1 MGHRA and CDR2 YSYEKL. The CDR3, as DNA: TGCGCCAGCAGCCAGTTAGCGGGGGTCTCCTACAATGAGCAGTTCTTC. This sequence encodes CASSQLAGVSYNEQFF.